This T cell receptor beta chain was recorded in a study of T cell responses to AZD1222 COVID-19 vaccine. Libraries were prepared by immunoSEQ multiplex PCR; TCRdb keeps only in-frame clonotypes and omits some of them. The table has 150,000 or so clones, 80% to 90% seen once; the top ten hold approximately 5.1%. On this clone: The antigen is unknown.

V shed 2 bases and J shed 3 bases, with 8 bases lying between them. Germline V gene sequence: CDR1 GTSNPN, CDR2 SVGIG (reference sequence). The CDR3 contains 13 residues. Study results and caveats: A rise in Spike-specific TCR breadth and depth followed two AZD1222 doses. Females outnumbered males among donors, who were mostly white British; clonal diversity was possibly underestimated.

The chain uses TRBV30 and TRBJ1-5; a possible D gene is TRBD1 (5 bases). The input for sequencing was peripheral blood, taken on day 0 of AZD1222 vaccination. This clonotype was obtained from an adult in good health. The CDR3 protein is CAWSRGANQPQHF. CDR3 nucleotide sequence: TGTGCCTGGAGTAGGGGTGCCAATCAGCCCCAGCATTTT.